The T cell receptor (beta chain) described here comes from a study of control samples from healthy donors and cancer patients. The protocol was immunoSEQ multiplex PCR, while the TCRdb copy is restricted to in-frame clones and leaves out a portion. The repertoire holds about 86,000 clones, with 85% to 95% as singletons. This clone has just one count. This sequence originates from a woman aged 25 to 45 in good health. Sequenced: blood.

CDR3 loop: CASSQGVTYEQYF. CDR3 sequence (DNA): TGCGCCAGCAGCCAGGGGGTGACCTACGAGCAGTACTTC. The chain combines TRBV5-1 with TRBJ2-7; 7 nucleotides agree with TRBD1. Germline CDR1 and CDR2: SGHRS and YFSETQ. V lost 4 bases and J lost 2; bases outside the gene matches: 3. The CDR3 sequence is 13 residues long.